Described below is a single T cell receptor (beta chain) sequence and its context. Antigen unknown. The data are from a study of PD-1 blockade in classical Hodgkin lymphoma. Whole-study findings and limits: It was among complete responders that baseline diversity resembled that of newly diagnosed patients. Possibly reflecting disease activity or prior therapy, repertoire differences have causes that remain undefined.

All the patients suffered relapse after autologous stem cell transplantation, and brentuximab vedotin exposure differed. Patients' outcomes at their best amounted to complete response, partial response or progressive disease. This table comes from immunoSEQ multiplex PCR, and its TCRdb copy is limited to in-frame clones, with some not included. The profile shows fewer than 25,000 clones, 70% to 80% of them singletons. Between the trimmed V and J ends, which lost 0 bases and 2 bases, there was a span of 15 bases. The CDR3 totals 16 residues. Germline loops: CDR1 SGHDT, CDR2 YYEEEE. The receptor was isolated from a human donor with classical Hodgkin lymphoma. The sample in question was peripheral blood mononuclear cells (PBMCs), obtained at baseline. The rearrangement joins TRBV5-6 to TRBJ2-7; a possible D gene is TRBD1 (5 bases). Here the CDR3 reads CASSLDGQDTPYEQYF. CDR3 nucleotides: TGTGCCAGCAGCTTGGACGGTCAGGACACACCCTACGAGCAGTACTTC.